This T cell receptor (beta chain) emerged from a study of T cell responses to AZD1222 COVID-19 vaccine. Findings of the study overall: After two AZD1222 doses, spike-specific TCR breadth and depth rose versus day 0. Just 6 or 7 people given AZD1222 tested seropositive at baseline. White British donors predominated, females outnumbered males, and clonal diversity was possibly underestimated.

Only in-frame clones appear in the TCRdb table, and some are missing; sequencing was by immunoSEQ multiplex PCR. This repertoire shows more than 110,000 clones, roughly 92% found once; its top ten account for roughly 5%. A remark on this clone: What it binds is unknown.

This CDR3 has 15 residues. The V and J ends lost 7 bases and 3 bases, in that order; junction bases with no gene match: 5. Germline CDR1 SGHTS, CDR2 YDEGEE. V usage is TRBV5-8 and J usage is TRBJ2-1, with TRBD2 matching over 12 bases. The sample here was peripheral blood, taken on day 0 of AZD1222 vaccination. The sequence was obtained from an adult in good health. The CDR3 here is CASGGLAGHYNEQFF. The CDR3 DNA follows: TGTGCCAGCGGGGGACTAGCGGGCCACTACAATGAGCAGTTCTTC.